The 29 T cell receptor beta chains presented below share a single source sample, sequenced in a study of CD8 T cells in ankylosing spondylitis. TCRdb re-derived calls from the 5' RACE reads in MiXCR, one entry per CDR3 protein. The sample yields about 240,000 distinct CDR3 sequences, about 10% seen once. Sequencing input: blood, either unsorted or a sorted T cell fraction (not recorded which). The source of these receptors is a male donor with ankylosing spondylitis or in good health (not recorded which).

This clonotype was picked up a small number of times. This chain uses TRBV28 with TRBJ2-7; D uncertain. CDR1 MDHEN and CDR2 SYDVKM come from the germline V gene. With 4 bases removed from V and 4 bases from J, the gap between germline ends came to 17 bases. CDR3 length equals 15 residues. DNA for the CDR3: TGTGCCAGCAGTTCCCTCAGGCGGAGAGGTTACGAGCAGTACTTC. It encodes CASSSLRRRGYEQYF.

This chain uses TRBV19 with TRBJ2-7; the D gene is possibly TRBD1 (6 bases). This CDR3 spans 14 amino acids. Per germline, CDR1 LNHDA and CDR2 SQIVND (reference sequence). V was cut by 3 bases and J by 2 bases, with 11 bases left in between. For the CDR3, the DNA is TGTGCCAGTAGTATGGGTACAGGGACCTACGAGCAGTACTTC. Its protein is CASSMGTGTYEQYF.

This clonotype was found a few times. This chain joins TRBV24-1 and TRBJ1-2, with D possibly matching TRBD1 (6 bases). V was trimmed by 4 bases and J by 8 bases, leaving 22 bases between them. The germline V gene has CDR1 KGHDR and CDR2 SFDVKD. The CDR3 totals 16 residues. CDR3 residues: CATSEPGQYLPQGYTF. CDR3 DNA: TGTGCCACCAGTGAACCTGGACAGTATCTTCCTCAGGGCTACACCTTC.

At least ten counts were recorded for this clonotype. V gene TRBV28 combines with J gene TRBJ2-1; 11 positions agree with TRBD2. With 5 bases clipped from V and 4 bases from J, the junction kept 4 bases outside the gene matches. Germline V CDR1 and CDR2: MDHEN, SYDVKM. CDR3 length: 15 amino acids. CDR3 residues: CASSQTSGVYNEQFF. The CDR3 DNA reads TGTGCCAGCAGTCAGACTAGCGGGGTTTACAATGAGCAGTTCTTC. The whole variable domain, filled in from reference TRBV28 and TRBJ2-1, reads DVKVTQSSRYLVKRTGEKVFLECVQDMDHENMFWYRQDPGLGLRLIYFSYDVKMKEKGDIPEGYSVSREKKERFSLILESASTNQTSMYLCASSQTSGVYNEQFFGPGTRLTVL.

Many counts were recorded for this clonotype. The chain recombines TRBV5-1 with TRBJ2-1; D perhaps matches TRBD2 (7 bases). Trimming cost V 0 bases and J 5 bases, with 15 bases left between them. The germline CDR1 and CDR2 sequences are SGHRS and YFSETQ. The CDR3 consists of 16 residues. CDR3 amino acids: CASSLVGGGRHNEQFF. The CDR3 coding sequence is TGCGCCAGCAGCTTGGTAGGGGGGGGCCGTCACAATGAGCAGTTCTTC.

The chain employs TRBV2 and TRBJ1-1, with a possible D match to TRBD1 (6 bases). In germline, CDR1 is SNHLY, CDR2 FYNNEI. Trimming removed 1 base from V and 1 base from J, with 10 bases in between. The CDR3 contains 15 residues. As DNA, the CDR3 is TGTGCCAGCAGTGAAGGGGCAGGGGCGAACACTGAAGCTTTCTTT. This translates into CASSEGAGANTEAFF. Full variable domain (missing parts from reference TRBV2 and TRBJ1-1): EPEVTQTPSHQVTQMGQEVILRCVPISNHLYFYWYRQILGQKVEFLVSFYNNEISEKSEIFDDQFSVERPDGSNFTLKIRSTKLEDSAMYFCASSEGAGANTEAFFGQGTRLTVV.

This clonotype was found many times. The chain uses TRBV3-1 and TRBJ1-1; 7 nucleotides agree with TRBD1. This CDR3 comprises 14 residues. The V gene end was trimmed by 3 bases and the J gene end by 8 bases; junction bases not matched to a gene: 9. Germline V CDR1 and CDR2: LGHDT, YNNKEL (reference sequence). The CDR3 is CASSHTDREGEAFF. The CDR3, as DNA: TGTGCCAGCAGCCATACTGACAGGGAAGGGGAAGCTTTCTTT.

Only a few counts were recorded for this clonotype. The V and J genes are TRBV29-1 and TRBJ2-7; TRBD2 matches 15 bases. V gave up 3 bases and J gave up 5 bases; unmatched junction bases: 5. CDR1 and CDR2 (germline): SQVTM, ANQGSEA. There are 15 residues in the CDR3. The CDR3 region is CSVDLGLAGGNEQYF. DNA for the CDR3: TGCAGCGTTGACCTAGGACTAGCGGGAGGGAACGAGCAGTACTTC.

This clonotype was seen a few times. The chain recombines TRBV7-8 with TRBJ2-1; 7 bases line up with TRBD2. CDR1 SGHVS and CDR2 FQNEAQ come from the germline V gene. The ends lost 5 bases at V and 15 bases at J; junction bases unmatched: 13. The CDR3 runs 13 residues. CDR3 nucleotides: TGTGCCAGCAGCCAGCGGGACCCAACCATGCTGTTCTTC. Protein sequence: CASSQRDPTMLFF.

The rearrangement uses TRBV5-5 and TRBJ2-7; 7 nucleotides match TRBD1. Trimming removed 4 bases from V and 2 bases from J; junction bases left unmatched: 6. The V gene's germline CDR1 is SGHKS and CDR2 YYEKEE (reference sequence). The CDR3 is 14 amino acids. The CDR3, as DNA: TGTGCCAGCAGCAACCCGACAGGGCCCTACGAGCAGTACTTC. It yields the protein CASSNPTGPYEQYF. Based on the CDR3 plus reference TRBV5-5 and TRBJ2-7, the full variable domain is DAGVTQSPTHLIKTRGQQVTLRCSPISGHKSVSWYQQVLGQGPQFIFQYYEKEERGRGNFPDRFSARQFPNYSSELNVNALLLGDSALYLCASSNPTGPYEQYFGPGTRLTVT.

This clonotype was counted many times. This chain links TRBV5-1 with TRBJ2-4; D unresolved. The CDR3 extends over 12 amino acids. Germline CDR1 reads SGHRS; CDR2 reads YFSETQ. Deletions cut 5 bases from V and 5 bases from J, with 8 bases between. CDR3 sequence: CASRSMENIQYF. CDR3 nucleotide sequence: TGCGCCAGCAGGTCCATGGAAAACATTCAGTACTTC.

With regard to this clonotype: With a much larger clone just one base away, this may be a read error. The rearrangement links TRBV20-1 to TRBJ2-5; TRBD1 might be the D (6 bases). Germline values: CDR1 DFQATT, CDR2 SNEGSKA (reference sequence). The CDR3 is 11 residues long. The DNA for the CDR3 is TGCAGTGCCAGGGACAAAGAGGCCCAGTACTTC. Protein: CSARDKEAQYF.

At least ten counts were recorded for this clonotype. The chain employs TRBV20-1 and TRBJ2-7; TRBD1 or TRBD2 may be the D gene (5 bases each). Germline values: CDR1 DFQATT, CDR2 SNEGSKA (reference sequence). Between the trimmed V and J ends, which lost 5 bases and 2 bases, there was a span of 13 bases. CDR3 length: 13 residues. CDR3 in DNA: TGCAGTGCTGGGGACGGTCAAGCCTACGAGCAGTACTTC. The encoded protein is CSAGDGQAYEQYF.

This chain connects TRBV7-3 to TRBJ2-2; no clear D gene. CDR1 is SGHTA, CDR2 FQGTGA, per germline. Trimming pared 1 base from V and 4 bases from J, leaving 7 bases between. This CDR3 contains 14 residues. The CDR3, as DNA: TGTGCCAGCAGCTTAATGCCGGTCACCGGGGAGCTGTTTTTT. It translates to CASSLMPVTGELFF.

The V gene is TRBV6-2 or TRBV6-3, the J gene TRBJ2-7; perhaps TRBD1 as D (5 bases). There are 14 residues in the CDR3. The germline CDR1 and CDR2 sequences are MNHEY and SVGEGT. V gave up 8 bases and J gave up 5 bases, with 19 bases separating them. The CDR3: CASCEAGNMNEQYF. As DNA, the CDR3 is TGTGCCAGCTGCGAGGCAGGGAATATGAACGAGCAGTACTTC.

This clonotype was recorded at least ten times. The V call is TRBV5-6, the J call TRBJ1-2; no reliable D call. The V end lost 1 base, the J end lost 8 bases, and 6 bases lay between the germline ends. The length of the CDR3 is 11 residues. Germline CDR1 SGHDT, CDR2 YYEEEE. The CDR3 sequence: CASSLSDGYTF. The DNA of the CDR3 is TGTGCCAGCAGCTTGTCGGACGGCTACACCTTC.

This clonotype appeared many times. The V and J genes are TRBV5-6 and TRBJ2-7; 8 positions agree with TRBD2. The V gene's germline CDR1 is SGHDT and CDR2 YYEEEE. The ends lost 5 bases at V and 4 bases at J; junction bases unmatched: 17. CDR3 length: 17 residues. DNA for the CDR3: TGTGCCAGCAGTCCCGGGACTAGTGAGAGCGGGCCATACGAGCAGTACTTC. The encoded protein is CASSPGTSESGPYEQYF.

The chain is built from TRBV5-1 and TRBJ1-5; 8 bases fit TRBD1. Germline V gene sequence: CDR1 SGHRS, CDR2 YFSETQ. The trim removed 4 bases at V and 3 bases at J, leaving 6 bases unmatched. The CDR3 is 15 amino acids. This CDR3 is CASSAGQGYNQPQHF. In DNA, the CDR3 is TGCGCCAGCAGCGCCGGACAGGGTTACAATCAGCCCCAGCATTTT. The full variable domain, in which reference TRBV5-1 and TRBJ1-5 provide the parts outside the CDR3, is KAGVTQTPRYLIKTRGQQVTLSCSPISGHRSVSWYQQTPGQGLQFLFEYFSETQRNKGNFPGRFSGRQFSNSRSEMNVSTLELGDSALYLCASSAGQGYNQPQHFGDGTRLSIL.

This clonotype was counted ten times or more. This chain links TRBV24-1 with TRBJ2-3; 12 bases agree with TRBD2. This CDR3 is 15 amino acids long. Trimming took 7 bases from V and 0 from J; bases not matched to a gene: 1. CDR1 is KGHDR and CDR2 is SFDVKD in the germline V gene. The DNA of the CDR3 is TGTGCCACCAGAGGGACTAGCGGGAGCACAGATACGCAGTATTTT. This encodes CATRGTSGSTDTQYF.

This clonotype was recorded at least ten times. J is TRBJ2-7 and V is TRBV13; D unresolved. The CDR3 length is 14 residues. With 5 bases removed from V and 7 bases from J, the gap between germline ends came to 18 bases. CDR1 and CDR2 from the germline V gene are PRHDT and FYEKMQ (reference sequence). The CDR3 DNA reads TGTGCCAGCAGCCCCTACGCGCCCAATGTTGAGCAGTACTTC. This encodes CASSPYAPNVEQYF.

CDR3 protein: CASRPGTGAKAFF. In DNA form, the CDR3 reads TGTGCCAGCAGACCAGGGACAGGAGCTAAAGCTTTCTTT. This chain connects TRBV7-9 to TRBJ1-1, with TRBD1 identical over 8 bases. Germline CDR1 SEHNR, CDR2 FQNEAQ (reference sequence). J lost 9 bases, V lost 6 bases, and 9 bases had no gene match. The CDR3 extends over 13 amino acids. Filled out from reference TRBV7-9 and TRBJ1-1, the complete variable domain reads DTGVSQNPRHKITKRGQNVTFRCDPISEHNRLYWYRQTLGQGPEFLTYFQNEAQLEKSRLLSDRFSAERPKGSFSTLEIQRTEQGDSAMYLCASRPGTGAKAFFGQGTRLTVV.

The rearrangement uses TRBV6-5 and TRBJ2-7; the D is unclear. The V gene's germline CDR1 is MNHEY and CDR2 SVGAGI. V was cut by 5 bases and J by 3 bases, with 8 bases left in between. This CDR3 comprises 12 residues. The CDR3 loop is CASSAGYYEQYF. In DNA, the CDR3 is TGTGCCAGCAGTGCCGGGTACTACGAGCAGTACTTC.

This clonotype was recorded many times. The CDR3 DNA reads as TGTGCCAGCAGTTACGCGGGGGAGGGAGGCGAAAAACTGTTTTTT. Translated, it gives CASSYAGEGGEKLFF. V is TRBV6-5 and J is TRBJ1-4, with D tentatively TRBD1 (5 bases). Deletions cut 2 bases from V and 8 bases from J, with 15 bases between. Looked up from germline, CDR1 is MNHEY and CDR2 is SVGAGI. The CDR3 runs to 15 residues.

This clonotype has just a few counts. The V gene is TRBV6-2 or TRBV6-3, the J gene TRBJ2-5; TRBD2 might be the D (6 bases). The ends were cut back, 0 bases at V and 1 base at J, with 12 bases in the middle. Germline values: CDR1 MNHEY, CDR2 SVGEGT. CDR3 length: 16 residues. In DNA form, the CDR3 reads TGTGCCAGCAGTTACTCAGGTTGGAGGGGCCAAGAGACCCAGTACTTC. Its translation is CASSYSGWRGQETQYF.

V is TRBV28 and J is TRBJ1-3, with 7 bases that match TRBD1. Germline V lookup: CDR1 MDHEN, CDR2 SYDVKM. CDR3 size: 18 residues. With V trimmed by 4 bases and J by 0 bases, 12 bases remained unmatched. The CDR3 bases are TGTGCCAGCAGTTCCGCCGGACAGGCCCTAACCTCTGGAAACACCATATATTTT. Protein: CASSSAGQALTSGNTIYF.

This clonotype was recorded many times. The chain is built from TRBV12-3 or TRBV12-4 and TRBJ1-1; no clear D. V dropped 1 base and J dropped 5 bases, with 8 bases sitting between them. The CDR3 is 13 amino acids. CDR3 residues: CASSLGILTEAFF. CDR3 nucleotides: TGTGCCAGCAGTTTAGGGATTTTAACTGAAGCTTTCTTT.

This clonotype was observed a handful of times. The chain uses TRBV14 and TRBJ2-7; TRBD1 matches at 8 bases. The CDR3 runs to 15 residues. The J segment lost 3 bases and the V segment lost 3 bases, leaving 7 bases of the junction unmatched. Germline V gene data show CDR1 as SGHDN and CDR2 as FVKESK. The CDR3 DNA reads TGTGCCAGCAGCCAGGCGACAGGGGCGTTCTACGAGCAGTACTTC. Its protein is CASSQATGAFYEQYF.

Many counts were recorded for this clonotype. V gene TRBV29-1 combines with J gene TRBJ2-7; 8 nucleotides line up with TRBD1. The ends lost 7 bases at V and 4 bases at J; junction bases unmatched: 12. CDR1 is SQVTM and CDR2 is ANQGSEA in the germline V gene. The CDR3 consists of 14 residues. For the CDR3, the DNA is TGCAGCGCCCTGACCGGGACAGGACTATACGAGCAGTACTTC. Translation gives CSALTGTGLYEQYF.

At least ten counts were recorded for this clonotype. V and J are TRBV7-9 and TRBJ2-1; the D is unclear. There are 13 residues in the CDR3. V was trimmed by 2 bases and J by 8 bases, leaving 10 bases between them. Germline assignment: CDR1 SEHNR and CDR2 FQNEAQ (reference sequence). In DNA, the CDR3 is TGTGCCAGCAGCTTATTAACTCTCGATGAGCAGTTCTTC. This encodes CASSLLTLDEQFF. The variable domain in full, with the rest retrieved from reference TRBV7-9 and TRBJ2-1, is DTGVSQNPRHKITKRGQNVTFRCDPISEHNRLYWYRQTLGQGPEFLTYFQNEAQLEKSRLLSDRFSAERPKGSFSTLEIQRTEQGDSAMYLCASSLLTLDEQFFGPGTRLTVL.